The sequence of this TCR beta chain was determined in a study of identical twins. V was clipped by 7 bases and J by 1 base, with 17 bases between them. This CDR3 is 16 amino acids long. CDR1 and CDR2 (germline): SEHNR, FQNEAQ (reference sequence). With template switching, a universal primer site was added, and the cDNA carried unique molecular identifiers. TCRdb analysed the 5' RACE reads with MiXCR anew, one entry per CDR3 protein. Of 450,000 to 600,000 distinct CDR3 sequences detected, 20% to 25% appear once; the ten largest clones hold about 0.5%. These data were also reused for a study on yellow fever vaccine responses in identical twins. That investigation notes: Reportedly, the T cell response mounted by twins to vaccine seemed partly convergent, partly personalized.

Input material: CD4+ T cells sorted from blood. This TCR was recovered from a woman aged 18-29 years in good health. This rearrangement joins TRBV7-9 to TRBJ2-4, with D possibly matching TRBD1 (6 bases). The CDR3 loop is CASTPNVQGAKNIQYF. CDR3 in DNA: TGTGCCAGCACCCCAAACGTTCAGGGGGCCAAAAACATTCAGTACTTC. Variable domain in full (rest from reference TRBV7-9 and TRBJ2-4): DTGVSQNPRHKITKRGQNVTFRCDPISEHNRLYWYRQTLGQGPEFLTYFQNEAQLEKSRLLSDRFSAERPKGSFSTLEIQRTEQGDSAMYLCASTPNVQGAKNIQYFGAGTRLSVL.